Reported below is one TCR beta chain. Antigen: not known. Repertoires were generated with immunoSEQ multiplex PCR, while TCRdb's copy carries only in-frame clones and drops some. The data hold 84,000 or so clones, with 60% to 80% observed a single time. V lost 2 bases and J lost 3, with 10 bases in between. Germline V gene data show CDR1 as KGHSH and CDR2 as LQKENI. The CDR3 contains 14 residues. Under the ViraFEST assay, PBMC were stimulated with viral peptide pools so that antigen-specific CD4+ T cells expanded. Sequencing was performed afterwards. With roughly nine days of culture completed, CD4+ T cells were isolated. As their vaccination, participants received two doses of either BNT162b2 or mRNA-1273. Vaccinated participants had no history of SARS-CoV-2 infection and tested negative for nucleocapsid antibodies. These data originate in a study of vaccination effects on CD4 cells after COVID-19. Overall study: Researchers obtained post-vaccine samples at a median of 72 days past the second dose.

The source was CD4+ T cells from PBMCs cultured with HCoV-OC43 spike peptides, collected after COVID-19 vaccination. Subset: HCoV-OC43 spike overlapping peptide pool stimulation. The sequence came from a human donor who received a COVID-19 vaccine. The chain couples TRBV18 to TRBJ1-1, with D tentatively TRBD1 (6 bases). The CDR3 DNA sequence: TGTGCCAGCTCACCAAGACAGGCGGACACTGAAGCTTTCTTT. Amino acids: CASSPRQADTEAFF.